This T cell receptor beta chain was sequenced for a study of PD-1 blockade in mismatch repair-deficient tumors. This clone has a single count. Sequencing used immunoSEQ multiplex PCR; TCRdb keeps in-frame clones, though not all of them. The repertoire consists of tens of thousands of clones, with approximately 84% occurring once and the leading ten covering roughly 2.7%. V was trimmed by 1 base and J by 4 bases, leaving 13 bases between them. Germline lookup yields CDR1 SGHTA and CDR2 FQGNSA. This CDR3 spans 15 amino acids. This sequence joins TRBV7-2 and TRBJ2-5; D may be TRBD1 (5 bases). The sample consisted of peripheral blood, taken 12 weeks after starting pembrolizumab. The clonotype comes from an adult with mismatch repair-deficient cancer. The DNA of the CDR3 is TGTGCCAGCAGCTTAGGGGGCCCTCGGCCAGAGACCCAGTACTTC. Its translation: CASSLGGPRPETQYF.